This T cell receptor (beta chain) is from a study of T cells in Graves' hyperthyroidism and ophthalmopathy. Study overall: Any treatment followed the collection of peripheral blood at initial diagnosis.

This CDR3 contains 16 residues. Trimming stripped 0 bases from V and 2 bases from J, with 11 bases between. The V gene's germline CDR1 is DFQATT and CDR2 SNEGSKA (reference sequence). This clonotype was counted many times. Its antigen is not identified. TCR beta CDR3 region amplification was performed from RNA transcripts. First-round RT-PCR with HTBI primers amplified the TCR CDR3 region. One entry per CDR3 protein results from TCRdb running MiXCR on the multiplex PCR reads. The sample records hundreds of thousands of distinct CDR3 sequences, roughly 15% being singletons. Points from the study as a whole: The majority of expanded thyroid clonotypes above 0.001 also appeared in blood.

The sample comprised blood. The chain employs TRBV20-1 and TRBJ2-6; D might be TRBD1 or TRBD2, each matching 6 bases. The sequence was obtained from a woman aged 40 to 49 with Graves' ophthalmopathy. CDR3 sequence reads: CSARDPRGAGANVLTF. The CDR3 nucleotides read TGCAGTGCTAGAGATCCGAGGGGGGCTGGGGCCAACGTCCTGACTTTC.